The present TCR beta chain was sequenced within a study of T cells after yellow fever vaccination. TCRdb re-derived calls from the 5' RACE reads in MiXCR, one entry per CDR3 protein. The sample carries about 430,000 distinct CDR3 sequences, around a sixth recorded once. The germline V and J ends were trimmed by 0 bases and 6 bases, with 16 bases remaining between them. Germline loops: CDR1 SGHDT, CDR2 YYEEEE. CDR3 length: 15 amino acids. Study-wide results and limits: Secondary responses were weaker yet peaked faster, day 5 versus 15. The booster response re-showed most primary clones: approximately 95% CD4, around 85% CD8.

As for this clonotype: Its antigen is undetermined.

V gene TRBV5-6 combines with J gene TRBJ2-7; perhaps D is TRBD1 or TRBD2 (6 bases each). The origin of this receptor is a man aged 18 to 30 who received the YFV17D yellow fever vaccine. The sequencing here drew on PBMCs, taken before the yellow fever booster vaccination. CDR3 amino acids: CASSLEGGRLGEQYF. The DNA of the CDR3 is TGTGCCAGCAGCTTGGAGGGGGGTCGACTTGGCGAGCAGTACTTC.